The T cell receptor beta chain described here comes from a study of vaccination effects on CD4 cells after COVID-19. Turning to this clone: Its antigen remains unidentified.

Viral peptide pool expansion of antigen-specific CD4+ T cells preceded sequencing in the ViraFEST assay. Investigators separated out CD4+ T cells once 9 to 11 days of culture had passed. Neither prior SARS-CoV-2 infection nor positive nucleocapsid antibodies were present in the vaccine recipients. The authors replaced half the medium with IL-2 medium on days 3 and 7. This table comes from immunoSEQ multiplex PCR, and its TCRdb copy is limited to in-frame clones, with some not included. The sample lists roughly 50,000 clones; roughly 79% were seen once. The study, taken as a whole, reports: Clones of infection and vaccine origin contracted markedly late after vaccination. Vaccine-induced clones in healthy vaccinees cross-reacted with common cold coronaviruses in only 1 of 255 cases.

This specimen was CD4+ T cells from PBMCs cultured with HCoV-OC43 spike peptides, taken before COVID-19 vaccination. As for subset: HCoV-OC43 spike overlapping peptide pool stimulation. The sequence was collected from a human donor who received a COVID-19 vaccine.

This CDR3 is CASSRNSGNTIYF. DNA for the CDR3: TGTGCCAGCAGCCGAAACTCTGGAAACACCATATATTTT. The rearrangement uses TRBV14 and TRBJ1-3, with D unclear. The germline V gene encodes CDR1 SGHDN and CDR2 FVKESK. The V gene lost 4 bases and the J gene lost 0 bases, with 4 bases spanning the gap. The CDR3 consists of 13 residues.